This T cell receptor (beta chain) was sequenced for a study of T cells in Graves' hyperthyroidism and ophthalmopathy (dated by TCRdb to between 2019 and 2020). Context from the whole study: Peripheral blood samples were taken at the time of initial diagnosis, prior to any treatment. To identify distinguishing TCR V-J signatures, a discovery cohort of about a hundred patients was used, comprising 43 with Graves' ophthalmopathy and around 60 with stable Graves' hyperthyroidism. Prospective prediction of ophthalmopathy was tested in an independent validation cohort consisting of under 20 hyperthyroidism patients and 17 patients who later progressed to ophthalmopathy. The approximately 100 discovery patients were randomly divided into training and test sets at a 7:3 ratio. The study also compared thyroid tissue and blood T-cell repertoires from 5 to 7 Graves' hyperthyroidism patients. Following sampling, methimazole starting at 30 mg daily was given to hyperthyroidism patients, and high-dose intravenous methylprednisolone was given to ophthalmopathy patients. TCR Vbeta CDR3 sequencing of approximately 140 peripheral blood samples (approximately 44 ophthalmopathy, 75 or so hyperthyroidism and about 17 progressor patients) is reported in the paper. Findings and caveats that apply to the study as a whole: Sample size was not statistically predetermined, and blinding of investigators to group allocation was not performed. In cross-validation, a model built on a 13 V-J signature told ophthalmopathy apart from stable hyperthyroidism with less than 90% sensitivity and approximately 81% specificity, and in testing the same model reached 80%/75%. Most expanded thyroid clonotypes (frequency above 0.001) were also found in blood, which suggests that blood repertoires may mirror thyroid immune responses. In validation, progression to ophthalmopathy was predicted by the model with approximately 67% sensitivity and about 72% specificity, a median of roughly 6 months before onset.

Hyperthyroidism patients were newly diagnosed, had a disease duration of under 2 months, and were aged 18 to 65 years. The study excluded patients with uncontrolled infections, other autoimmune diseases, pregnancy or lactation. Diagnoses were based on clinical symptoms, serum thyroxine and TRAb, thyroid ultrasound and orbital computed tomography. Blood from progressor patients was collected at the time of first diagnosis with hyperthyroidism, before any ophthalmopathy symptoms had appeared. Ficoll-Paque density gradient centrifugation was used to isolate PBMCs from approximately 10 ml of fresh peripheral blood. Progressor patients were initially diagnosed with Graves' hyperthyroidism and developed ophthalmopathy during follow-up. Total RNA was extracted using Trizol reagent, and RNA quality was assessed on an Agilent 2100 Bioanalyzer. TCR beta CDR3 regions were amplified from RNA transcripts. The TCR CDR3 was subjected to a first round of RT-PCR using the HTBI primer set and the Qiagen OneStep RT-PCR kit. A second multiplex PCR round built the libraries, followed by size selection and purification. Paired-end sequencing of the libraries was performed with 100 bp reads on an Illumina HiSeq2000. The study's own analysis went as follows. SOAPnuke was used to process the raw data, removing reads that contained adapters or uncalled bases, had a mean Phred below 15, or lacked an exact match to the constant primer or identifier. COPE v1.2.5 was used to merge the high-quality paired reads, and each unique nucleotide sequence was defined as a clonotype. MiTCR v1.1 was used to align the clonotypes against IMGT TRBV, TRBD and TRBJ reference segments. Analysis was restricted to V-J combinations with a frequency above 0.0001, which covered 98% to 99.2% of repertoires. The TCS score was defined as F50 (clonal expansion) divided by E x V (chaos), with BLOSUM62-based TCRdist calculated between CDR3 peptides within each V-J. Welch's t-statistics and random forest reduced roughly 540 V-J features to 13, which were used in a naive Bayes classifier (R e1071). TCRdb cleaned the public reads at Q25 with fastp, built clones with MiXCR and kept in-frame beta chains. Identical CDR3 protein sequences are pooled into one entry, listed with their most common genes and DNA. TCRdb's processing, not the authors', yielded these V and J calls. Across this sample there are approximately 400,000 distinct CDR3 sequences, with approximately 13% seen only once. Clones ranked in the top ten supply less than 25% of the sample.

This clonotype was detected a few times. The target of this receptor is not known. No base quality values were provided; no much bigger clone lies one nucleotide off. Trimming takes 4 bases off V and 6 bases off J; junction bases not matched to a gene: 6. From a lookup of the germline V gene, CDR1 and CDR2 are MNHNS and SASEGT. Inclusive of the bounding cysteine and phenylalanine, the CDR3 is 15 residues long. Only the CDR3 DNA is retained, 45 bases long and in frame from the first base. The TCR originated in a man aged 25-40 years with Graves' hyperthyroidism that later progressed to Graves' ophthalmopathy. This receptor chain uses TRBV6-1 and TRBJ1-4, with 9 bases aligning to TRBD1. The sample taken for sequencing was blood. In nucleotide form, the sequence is TGTGCCAGCAGTGCTGGGACAGGGCGGGATGAAAAACTGTTTTTT. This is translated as CASSAGTGRDEKLFF.